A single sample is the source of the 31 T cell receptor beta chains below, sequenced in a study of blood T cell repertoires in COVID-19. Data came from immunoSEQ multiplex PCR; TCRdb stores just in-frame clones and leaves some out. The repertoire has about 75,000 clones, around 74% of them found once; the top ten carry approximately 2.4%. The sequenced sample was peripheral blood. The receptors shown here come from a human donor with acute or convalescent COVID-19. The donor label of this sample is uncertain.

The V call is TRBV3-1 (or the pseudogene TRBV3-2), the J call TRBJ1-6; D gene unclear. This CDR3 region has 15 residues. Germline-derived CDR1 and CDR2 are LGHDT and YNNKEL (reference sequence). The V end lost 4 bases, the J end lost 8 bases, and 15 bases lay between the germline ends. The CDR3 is CASSPLRGGDSPLHF. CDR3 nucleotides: TGTGCCAGCAGCCCGCTCCGCGGCGGTGATTCACCCCTCCACTTT.

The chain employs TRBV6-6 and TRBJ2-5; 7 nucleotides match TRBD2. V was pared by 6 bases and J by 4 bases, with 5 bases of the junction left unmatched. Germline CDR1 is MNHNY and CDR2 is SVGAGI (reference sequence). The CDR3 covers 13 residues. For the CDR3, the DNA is TGTGCCAGCAGACTTACGGGGGGAGAGACCCAGTACTTC. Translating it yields CASRLTGGETQYF.

The CDR3 nucleotides are TGTGCCAGCAGCACCCGACAGGGGCTTCCCTACGAGCAGTACTTC. Its translation is CASSTRQGLPYEQYF. This chain uses TRBV13 with TRBJ2-7, with 8 positions matching TRBD1. Trimming removed 5 bases from V and 2 bases from J; junction bases left unmatched: 8. The CDR3 extends over 15 amino acids. Germline lookup yields CDR1 PRHDT and CDR2 FYEKMQ (reference sequence).

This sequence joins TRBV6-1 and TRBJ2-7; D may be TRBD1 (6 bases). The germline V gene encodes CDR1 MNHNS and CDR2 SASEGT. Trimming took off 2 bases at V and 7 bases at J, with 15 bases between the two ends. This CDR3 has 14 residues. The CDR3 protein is CASSENWAGDEQYF. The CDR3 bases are TGTGCCAGCAGTGAAAATTGGGCAGGGGATGAGCAGTACTTC.

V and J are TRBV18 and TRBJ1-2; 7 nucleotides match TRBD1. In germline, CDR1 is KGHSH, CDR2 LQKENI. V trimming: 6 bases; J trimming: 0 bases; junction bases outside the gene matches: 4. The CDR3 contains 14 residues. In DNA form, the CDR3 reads TGTGCCAGCTCGTACAGGGGCCCTAACTATGGCTACACCTTC. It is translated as CASSYRGPNYGYTF.

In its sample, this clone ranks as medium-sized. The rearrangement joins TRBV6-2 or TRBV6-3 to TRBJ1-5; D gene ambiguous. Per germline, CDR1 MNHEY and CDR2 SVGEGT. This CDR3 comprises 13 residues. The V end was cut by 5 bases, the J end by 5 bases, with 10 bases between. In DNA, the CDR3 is TGTGCCAGCAGTCCAAATATAGATCAGCCCCAGCATTTT. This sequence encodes CASSPNIDQPQHF.

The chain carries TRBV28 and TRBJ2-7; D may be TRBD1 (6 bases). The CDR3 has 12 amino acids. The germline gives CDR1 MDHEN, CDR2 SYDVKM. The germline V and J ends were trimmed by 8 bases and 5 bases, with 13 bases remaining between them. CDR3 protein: CASAYRANEQYF. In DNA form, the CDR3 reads TGTGCCAGCGCCTACAGGGCCAACGAGCAGTACTTC.

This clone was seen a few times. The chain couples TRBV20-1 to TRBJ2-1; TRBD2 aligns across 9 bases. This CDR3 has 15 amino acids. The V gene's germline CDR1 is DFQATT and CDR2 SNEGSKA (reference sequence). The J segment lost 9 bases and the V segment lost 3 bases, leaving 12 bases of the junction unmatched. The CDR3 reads CSASQLAGLLGEQFF. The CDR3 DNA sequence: TGCAGTGCTAGTCAACTAGCGGGCCTTCTGGGTGAGCAGTTCTTC.

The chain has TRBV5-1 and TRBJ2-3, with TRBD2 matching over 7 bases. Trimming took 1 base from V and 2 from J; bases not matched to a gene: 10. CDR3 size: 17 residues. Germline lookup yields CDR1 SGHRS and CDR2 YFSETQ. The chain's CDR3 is CASSLTGSGVITDTQYF. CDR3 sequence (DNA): TGCGCCAGCAGCTTGACGGGGAGCGGGGTGATCACAGATACGCAGTATTTT.

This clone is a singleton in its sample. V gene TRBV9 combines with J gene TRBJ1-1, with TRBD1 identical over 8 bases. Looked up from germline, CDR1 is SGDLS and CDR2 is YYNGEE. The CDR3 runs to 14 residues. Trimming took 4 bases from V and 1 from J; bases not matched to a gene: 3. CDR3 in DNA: TGTGCCAGCAGCCCCGGGACAGGGAACACTGAAGCTTTCTTT. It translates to CASSPGTGNTEAFF.

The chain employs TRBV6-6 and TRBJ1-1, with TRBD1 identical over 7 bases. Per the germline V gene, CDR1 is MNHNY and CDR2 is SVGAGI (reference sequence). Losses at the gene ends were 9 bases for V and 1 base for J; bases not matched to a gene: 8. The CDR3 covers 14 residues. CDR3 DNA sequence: TGTGCCAGTTCGCGGACAGGACAGAACACTGAAGCTTTCTTT. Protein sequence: CASSRTGQNTEAFF.

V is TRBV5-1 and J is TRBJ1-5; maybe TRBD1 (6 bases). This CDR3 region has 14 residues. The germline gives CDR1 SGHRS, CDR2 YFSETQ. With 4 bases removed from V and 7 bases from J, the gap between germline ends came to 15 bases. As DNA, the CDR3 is TGCGCCAGCAGCACGGACGCAGGGGACCAGCCCCAGCATTTT. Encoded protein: CASSTDAGDQPQHF.

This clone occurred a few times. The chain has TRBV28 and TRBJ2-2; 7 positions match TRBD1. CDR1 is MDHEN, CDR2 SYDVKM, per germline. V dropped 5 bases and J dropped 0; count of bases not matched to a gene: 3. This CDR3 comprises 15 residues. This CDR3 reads CASSLGGANTGELFF. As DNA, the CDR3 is TGTGCCAGCAGTCTAGGGGGCGCGAACACCGGGGAGCTGTTTTTT.

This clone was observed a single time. The chain's CDR3 is CATSRGGTASNQPQHF. CDR3 coding DNA: TGTGCCACCAGCAGGGGTGGGACAGCTAGCAATCAGCCCCAGCATTTT. The V call is TRBV15, the J call TRBJ1-5; TRBD1 agrees at 7 bases. V dropped 3 bases and J dropped 0; count of bases not matched to a gene: 5. Germline V gene lookup returns CDR1 LNHNV and CDR2 YYDKDF (reference sequence). The CDR3 length is 16 residues.

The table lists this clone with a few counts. The CDR3 DNA is TGTGCCAGCTCAAACACCGAGCAGTACTTC. The encoded protein is CASSNTEQYF. The chain joins TRBV2 to TRBJ2-7; D is unresolved. The CDR3 runs to 10 residues. Germline CDR1 is SNHLY and CDR2 is FYNNEI. Trimming removed 8 bases from V and 6 bases from J, with 8 bases in between.

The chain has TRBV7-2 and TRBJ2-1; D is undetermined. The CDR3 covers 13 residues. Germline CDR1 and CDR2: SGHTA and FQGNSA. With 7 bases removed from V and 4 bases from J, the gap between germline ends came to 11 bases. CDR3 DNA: TGTGCCAGCACCATAGTCGGGTACAATGAGCAGTTCTTC. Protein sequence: CASTIVGYNEQFF.

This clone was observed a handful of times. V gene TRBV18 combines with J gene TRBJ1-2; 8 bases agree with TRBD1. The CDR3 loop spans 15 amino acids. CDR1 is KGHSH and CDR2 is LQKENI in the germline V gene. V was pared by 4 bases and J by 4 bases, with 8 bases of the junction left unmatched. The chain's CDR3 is CASSRTGTELYGYTF. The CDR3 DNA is TGTGCCAGCTCACGGACAGGGACGGAGCTCTATGGCTACACCTTC.

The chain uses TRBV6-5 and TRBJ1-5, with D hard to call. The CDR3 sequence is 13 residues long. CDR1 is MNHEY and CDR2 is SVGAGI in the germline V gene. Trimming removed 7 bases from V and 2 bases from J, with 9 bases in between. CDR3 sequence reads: CASTIVGNQPQHF. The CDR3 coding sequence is TGTGCCAGCACTATCGTAGGCAATCAGCCCCAGCATTTT.

For the CDR3, the DNA is TGTGCCAGCAGCGCGTCGTGGGAGCAGTACTTC. Protein product: CASSASWEQYF. The rearrangement links TRBV7-2 to TRBJ2-7; the D is unclear. This CDR3 contains 11 residues. V shed 5 bases and J shed 7 bases, with 9 bases lying between them. Germline CDR1 and CDR2: SGHTA and FQGNSA.

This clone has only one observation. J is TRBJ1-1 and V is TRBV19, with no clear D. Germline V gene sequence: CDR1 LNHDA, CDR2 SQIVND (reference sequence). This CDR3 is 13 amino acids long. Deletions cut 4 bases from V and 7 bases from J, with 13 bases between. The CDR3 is CASSTLVRYEAFF. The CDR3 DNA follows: TGTGCCAGTAGTACACTGGTCCGATATGAAGCTTTCTTT.

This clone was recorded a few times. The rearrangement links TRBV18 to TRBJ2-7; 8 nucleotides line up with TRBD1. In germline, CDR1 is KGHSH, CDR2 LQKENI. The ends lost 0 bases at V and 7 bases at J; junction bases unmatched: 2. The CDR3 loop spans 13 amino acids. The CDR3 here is CASSPPTGGEQYF. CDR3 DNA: TGTGCCAGCTCACCACCAACAGGGGGAGAGCAGTACTTC.

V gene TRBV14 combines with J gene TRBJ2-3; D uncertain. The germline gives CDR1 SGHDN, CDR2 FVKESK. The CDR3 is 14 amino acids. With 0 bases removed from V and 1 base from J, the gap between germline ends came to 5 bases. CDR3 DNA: TGTGCCAGCAGCCAAGACCGGGGCACAGATACGCAGTATTTT. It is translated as CASSQDRGTDTQYF.

CDR3 nucleotides: TGTGCCAGCAGCCCAGGGGGCGCAGGTGGAAACACCATATATTTT. This translates into CASSPGGAGGNTIYF. The chain has TRBV5-4 and TRBJ1-3; the match to TRBD1 covers 8 bases. This CDR3 has 15 amino acids. J lost 3 bases, V lost 4 bases, and 6 bases had no gene match. Germline-derived CDR1 and CDR2 are SGHNT and YYREEE (reference sequence).

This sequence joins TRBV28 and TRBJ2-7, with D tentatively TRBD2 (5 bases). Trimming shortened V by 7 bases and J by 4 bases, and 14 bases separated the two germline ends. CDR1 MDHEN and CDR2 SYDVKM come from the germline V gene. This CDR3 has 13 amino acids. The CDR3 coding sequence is TGTGCCAGCACCCTGACTAATTCGTACGAGCAGTACTTC. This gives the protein CASTLTNSYEQYF.

CDR3 sequence reads: CASSMGGTRQETQYF. The CDR3 DNA sequence: TGTGCCAGTAGTATGGGGGGGACCAGACAAGAGACCCAGTACTTC. The chain has TRBV19 and TRBJ2-5, with TRBD2 matching 7 bases. There are 15 residues in the CDR3. The J segment lost 2 bases and the V segment lost 3 bases, leaving 6 bases of the junction unmatched. Per germline, CDR1 LNHDA and CDR2 SQIVND (reference sequence).

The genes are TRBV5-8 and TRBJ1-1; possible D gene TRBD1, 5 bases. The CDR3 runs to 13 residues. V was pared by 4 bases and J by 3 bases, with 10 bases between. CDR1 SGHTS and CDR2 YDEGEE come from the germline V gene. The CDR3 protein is CASSKMTDTEAFF. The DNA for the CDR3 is TGTGCCAGCAGCAAAATGACAGACACTGAAGCTTTCTTT.

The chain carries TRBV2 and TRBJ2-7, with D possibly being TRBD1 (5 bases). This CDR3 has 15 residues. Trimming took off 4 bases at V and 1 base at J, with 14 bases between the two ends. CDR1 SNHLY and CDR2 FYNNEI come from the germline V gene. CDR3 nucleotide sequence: TGTGCCAGCAGTGCGACAGTCCTCTCGTCCTACGAGCAGTACTTC. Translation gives CASSATVLSSYEQYF.

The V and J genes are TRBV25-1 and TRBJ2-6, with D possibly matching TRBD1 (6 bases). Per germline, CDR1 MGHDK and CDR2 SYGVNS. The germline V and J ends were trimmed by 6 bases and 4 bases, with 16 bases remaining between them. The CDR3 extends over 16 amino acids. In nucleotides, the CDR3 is TGTGCCAGCAGCCTAAACTCAGGGGTCGGGGCCAACGTCCTGACTTTC. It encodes CASSLNSGVGANVLTF.

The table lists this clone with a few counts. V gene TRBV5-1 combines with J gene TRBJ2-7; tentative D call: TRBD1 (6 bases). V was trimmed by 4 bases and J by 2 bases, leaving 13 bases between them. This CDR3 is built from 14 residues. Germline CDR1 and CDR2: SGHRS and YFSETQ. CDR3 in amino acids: CASSATGLAYEQYF. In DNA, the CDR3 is TGCGCCAGCAGCGCAACAGGGCTGGCCTACGAGCAGTACTTC.

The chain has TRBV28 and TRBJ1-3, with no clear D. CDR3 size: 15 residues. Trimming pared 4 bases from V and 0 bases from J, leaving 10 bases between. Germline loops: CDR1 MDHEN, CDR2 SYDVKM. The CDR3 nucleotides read TGTGCCAGCAGTTCTCCAGGCGCCTCTGGAAACACCATATATTTT. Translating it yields CASSSPGASGNTIYF.

As DNA, the CDR3 is TGCAGTGCTAGTGCCCTCTCTCTAAATCAAGAGACCCAGTACTTC. This codes for CSASALSLNQETQYF. The gene calls are TRBV20-1 and TRBJ2-5; no firm D call. CDR1 is DFQATT and CDR2 is SNEGSKA in the germline V gene (reference sequence). The CDR3 length is 15 residues. Trimming cost V 3 bases and J 2 bases, with 16 bases left between them.